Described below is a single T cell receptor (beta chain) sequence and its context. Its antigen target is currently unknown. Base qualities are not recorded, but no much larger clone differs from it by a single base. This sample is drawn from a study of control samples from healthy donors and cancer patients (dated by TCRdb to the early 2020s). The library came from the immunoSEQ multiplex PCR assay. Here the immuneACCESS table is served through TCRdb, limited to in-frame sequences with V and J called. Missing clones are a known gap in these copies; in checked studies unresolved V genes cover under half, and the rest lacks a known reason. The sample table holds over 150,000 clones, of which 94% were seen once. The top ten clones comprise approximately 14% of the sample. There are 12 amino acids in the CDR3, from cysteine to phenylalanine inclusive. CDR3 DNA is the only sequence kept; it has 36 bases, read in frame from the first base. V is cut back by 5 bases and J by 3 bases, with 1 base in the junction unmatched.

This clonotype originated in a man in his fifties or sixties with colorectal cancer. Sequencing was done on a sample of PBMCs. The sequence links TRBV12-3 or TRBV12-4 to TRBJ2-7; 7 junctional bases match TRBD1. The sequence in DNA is TGTGCCAGCAGTCGACAGGGCTACGAGCAGTACTTC. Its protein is CASSRQGYEQYF.